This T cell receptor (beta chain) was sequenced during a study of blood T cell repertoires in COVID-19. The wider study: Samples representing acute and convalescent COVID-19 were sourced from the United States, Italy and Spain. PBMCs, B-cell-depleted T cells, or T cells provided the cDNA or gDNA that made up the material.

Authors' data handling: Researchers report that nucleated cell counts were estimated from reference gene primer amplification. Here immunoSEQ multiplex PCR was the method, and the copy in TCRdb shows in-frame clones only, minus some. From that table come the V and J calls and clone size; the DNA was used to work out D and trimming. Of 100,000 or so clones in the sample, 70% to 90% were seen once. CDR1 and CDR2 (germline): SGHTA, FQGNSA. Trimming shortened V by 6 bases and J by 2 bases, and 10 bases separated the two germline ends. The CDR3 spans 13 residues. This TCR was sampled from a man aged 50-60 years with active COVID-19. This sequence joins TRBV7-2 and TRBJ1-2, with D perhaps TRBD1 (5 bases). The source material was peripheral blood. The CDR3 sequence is CASSPRGNYGYTF. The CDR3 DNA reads TGTGCCAGCAGTCCCCGGGGGAACTATGGCTACACCTTC.